This T cell receptor (beta chain) was captured in a study of technical replicates of blood from several donors. The protocol was immunoSEQ multiplex PCR, while the TCRdb copy is restricted to in-frame clones and leaves out a portion. Of tens of thousands of clones listed, 98% are singletons. Trimming removed 0 bases at V and 8 bases at J, with 5 bases between. The CDR3 totals 12 residues. CDR1 and CDR2 from the germline V gene are LNHNV and YYDKDF (reference sequence). V and J are TRBV15 and TRBJ2-1, with D unresolved. The TCR comes from a human donor in good health. Sequencing was done on a sample of T cells isolated from PBMCs. This chain's CDR3 is CATSREGYEQFF. The CDR3 DNA follows: TGTGCCACCAGCAGAGAGGGCTATGAGCAGTTCTTC.